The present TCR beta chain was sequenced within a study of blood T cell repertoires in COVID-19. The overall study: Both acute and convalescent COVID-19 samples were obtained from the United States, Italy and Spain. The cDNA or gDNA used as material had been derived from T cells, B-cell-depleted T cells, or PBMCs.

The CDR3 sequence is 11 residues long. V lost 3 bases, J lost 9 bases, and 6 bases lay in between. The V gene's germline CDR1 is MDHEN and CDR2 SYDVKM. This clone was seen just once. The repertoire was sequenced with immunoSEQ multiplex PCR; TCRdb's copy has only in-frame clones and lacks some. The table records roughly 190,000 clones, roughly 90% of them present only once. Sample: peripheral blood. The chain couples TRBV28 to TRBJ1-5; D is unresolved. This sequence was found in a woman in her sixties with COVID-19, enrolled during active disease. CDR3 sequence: CASSFSWPQHF. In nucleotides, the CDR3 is TGTGCCAGCAGTTTTTCCTGGCCCCAGCATTTT.